These 22 T cell receptor beta chains were all obtained from the same sample, sequenced in a study of blood T cells in healthy people across ages. The use of a sample-barcoded 5' primer and a J-beta primer mix characterized a second PCR of roughly 6 to 12 cycles. MiXCR, applied by TCRdb to the 5' RACE reads, yields one record per CDR3 protein. The sample lists about 1.4 million distinct CDR3 sequences, around 59% occurring once. The sequenced sample consisted of blood. These receptors all stem from a man aged 18 to 30 in good health.

CDR3 loop: CASSGLQGANPWEAFF. CDR3 nucleotides: TGTGCCAGCAGCGGTCTACAGGGGGCGAATCCGTGGGAAGCTTTCTTT. The chain joins TRBV9 to TRBJ1-1; 9 nucleotides match TRBD1. V was clipped by 3 bases and J by 8 bases; unmatched bases: 14. The CDR3 spans 16 residues. Looked up from germline, CDR1 is SGDLS and CDR2 is YYNGEE.

The rearrangement uses TRBV4-1 and TRBJ2-2; 9 bases fit TRBD1. The V segment lost 4 bases and the J segment 5 bases; nucleotides outside the gene matches: 11. The CDR3 spans 17 residues. The germline V gene encodes CDR1 MGHRA and CDR2 YSYEKL. Written as DNA, the CDR3 is TGCGCCAGCAGCCCATTAACCGGGACAGGGTTAACCGGGGAGCTGTTTTTT. It yields the protein CASSPLTGTGLTGELFF.

In this sample, this clonotype turned up once. V usage is TRBV6-4 and J usage is TRBJ2-1, with 10 bases fitting TRBD1. The trim removed 3 bases at V and 3 bases at J, leaving 2 bases unmatched. Germline loops: CDR1 MRHNA, CDR2 SNTAGT. This CDR3 contains 15 residues. CDR3 sequence (DNA): TGTGCCAGCAGTGAAGGACAGGGGGTCTACAATGAGCAGTTCTTC. This translates into CASSEGQGVYNEQFF.

To note about this clonotype: This sequence may be a read error, since a much larger clone differs from it by one base. The chain is built from TRBV12-3 or TRBV12-4 and TRBJ2-7; D gene unclear. This CDR3 region has 12 residues. Trimming left V 6 bases short and J 2 bases short, with 8 bases between. Here the CDR3 reads CASSPWAYEQYF. The CDR3 bases are TGTGCCAGCAGCCCGTGGGCCTACGAGCAGTACTTC.

The sample holds one count of this clonotype. The CDR3: CASRGVSCTQYF. The CDR3 nucleotides are TGTGCCAGCAGGGGAGTGAGTTGTACGCAGTATTTT. The chain uses TRBV28 and TRBJ2-3; tentative D call: TRBD2 (5 bases). Trimming removed 6 bases at V and 8 bases at J, with 12 bases between. CDR1 MDHEN and CDR2 SYDVKM come from the germline V gene. The CDR3 contains 12 residues. Together with reference TRBV28 and TRBJ2-3, the CDR3 gives the full variable domain: DVKVTQSSRYLVKRTGEKVFLECVQDMDHENMFWYRQDPGLGLRLIYFSYDVKMKEKGDIPEGYSVSREKKERFSLILESASTNQTSMYLCASRGVSCTQYFGPGTRLTVL.

This clonotype was recorded a few times. The V gene is TRBV7-9, the J gene TRBJ2-3, with D possibly matching TRBD2 (5 bases). CDR1 and CDR2 from the germline V gene are SEHNR and FQNEAQ (reference sequence). Trimming took off 1 base at V and 4 bases at J, with 15 bases between the two ends. The CDR3 contains 16 residues. DNA for the CDR3: TGTGCCAGCAGCTTAGGGGAGAATACTAAGGCAGATACGCAGTATTTT. Protein sequence: CASSLGENTKADTQYF.

The chain is built from TRBV27 and TRBJ1-2; D possibly corresponds to TRBD1 (6 bases). The CDR3 runs 12 residues. V was clipped by 10 bases and J by 5 bases, with 14 bases between them. CDR1 is MNHEY and CDR2 is SMNVEV in the germline V gene (reference sequence). CDR3 region: CATWSGAYGYTF. Here the CDR3 DNA reads TGTGCCACCTGGTCGGGGGCGTATGGCTACACCTTC.

This clonotype has more than one count but fewer than ten. The genes are TRBV3-1 and TRBJ1-5; no reliable D call. The CDR3 is 13 residues long. Trimming removed 2 bases at V and 5 bases at J, with 7 bases between. Germline V CDR1 and CDR2: LGHDT, YNNKEL (reference sequence). The CDR3 here is CASSQYNYQPQHF. The CDR3 coding sequence is TGTGCCAGCAGCCAATATAATTATCAGCCCCAGCATTTT.

This clonotype was observed a handful of times. The chain carries TRBV9 and TRBJ2-4; TRBD1 might be the D (6 bases). Matching the DNA end better, TRBJ2-7 makes the J call doubtful. CDR3 length: 15 residues. The germline V gene encodes CDR1 SGDLS and CDR2 YYNGEE. CDR3 DNA sequence: TGTGCCAGCAGCGTAGAACAGGGCGAAGTGTACGAGCAGTACTTC. Its translation: CASSVEQGEVYEQYF.

This rearrangement joins TRBV11-2 to TRBJ1-1; D gene uncertain. The germline V gene has CDR1 SGHAT and CDR2 FQNNGV. The V and J ends lost 5 bases and 7 bases respectively, with 14 bases between them. This CDR3 comprises 13 residues. The DNA for the CDR3 is TGTGCCAGCAGCCCCTACGCCAAGGATGAAGCTTTCTTT. Its protein product is CASSPYAKDEAFF.

The chain links TRBV14 to TRBJ1-6; a possible D gene is TRBD1 (6 bases). The CDR3 length is 15 residues. CDR1 is SGHDN and CDR2 is FVKESK in the germline V gene. V gave up 1 base and J gave up 10 bases, with 14 bases separating them. CDR3 nucleotides: TGTGCCAGCAGCCAAGGGAGGGGGATCGGGTCACCCCTCCACTTT. This gives the protein CASSQGRGIGSPLHF. The variable domain in full, with the rest retrieved from reference TRBV14 and TRBJ1-6, is EAGVTQFPSHSVIEKGQTVTLRCDPISGHDNLYWYRRVMGKEIKFLLHFVKESKQDESGMPNNRFLAERTGGTYSTLKVQPAELEDSGVYFCASSQGRGIGSPLHFGNGTRLTVT.

The genes are TRBV2 and TRBJ2-2; D perhaps matches TRBD1 (5 bases). Trimming cost V 7 bases and J 6 bases, with 12 bases left between them. Germline CDR1 reads SNHLY; CDR2 reads FYNNEI. This CDR3 is 13 amino acids long. DNA of the CDR3: TGTGCCAGCAAGTTAATGGGGCCCGGGGAGCTGTTTTTT. Protein sequence: CASKLMGPGELFF.

As concerns this clonotype: Mismatch with germline at one junction end may stem from a read error. The chain combines TRBV12-3 or TRBV12-4 with TRBJ1-2, with D possibly TRBD1 on 6 matching bases. This CDR3 contains 16 residues. CDR3 bases: TGTGCCGGCAGTTTAAGAGTTGGGACATACTCCTATGGCTACACCTTC. Translation gives CAGSLRVGTYSYGYTF.

The table lists this clonotype with a few counts. For the CDR3, the DNA is TGTGCCAGCAGGGTTGGGACAGCAACCGAGCAGTACTTC. Translated, it gives CASRVGTATEQYF. The chain carries TRBV11-2 and TRBJ2-4; 7 nucleotides line up with TRBD1. TRBJ2-7 matches the DNA end more closely, so the J call is doubtful. Germline V lookup: CDR1 SGHAT, CDR2 FQNNGV. The CDR3 runs to 13 residues.

The genes are TRBV4-2 and TRBJ2-7; 9 bases agree with TRBD2. This CDR3 has 17 amino acids. Germline V gene data show CDR1 as LGHNA and CDR2 as YNFKEQ. The J segment lost 6 bases and the V segment lost 0 bases, leaving 12 bases of the junction unmatched. In DNA form, the CDR3 reads TGTGCCAGCAGCCAAGATACGATGGCGGGAGGGGTTGGCGAGCAGTACTTC. Translated: CASSQDTMAGGVGEQYF.

J is TRBJ2-1 and V is TRBV7-9, with no clear D. The length of the CDR3 is 13 residues. The V and J ends lost 5 bases and 5 bases respectively, with 10 bases between them. Germline-derived CDR1 and CDR2 are SEHNR and FQNEAQ (reference sequence). The chain's CDR3 is CASSPPRDNEQFF. CDR3 nucleotides: TGTGCCAGCAGCCCCCCTCGCGACAATGAGCAGTTCTTC.

The chain joins TRBV6-6 to TRBJ2-7; possibly TRBD1 for D (6 bases). Trimming pared 2 bases from V and 3 bases from J, leaving 14 bases between. The V gene's germline CDR1 is MNHNY and CDR2 SVGAGI (reference sequence). This CDR3 spans 15 amino acids. CDR3: CASSYPTRGHYEQYF. DNA for the CDR3: TGTGCCAGCAGTTACCCGACACGGGGACACTACGAGCAGTACTTC.

This sequence joins TRBV4-2 and TRBJ2-1; 10 bases map to TRBD2. V lost 5 bases and J lost 6; bases outside the gene matches: 7. Looked up from germline, CDR1 is LGHNA and CDR2 is YNFKEQ. The CDR3 is 15 residues long. For the CDR3, the DNA is TGTGCCAGCAGCGACACTAGCGGGATTGGCAATGAGCAGTTCTTC. This sequence encodes CASSDTSGIGNEQFF.

V and J are TRBV20-1 and TRBJ2-4, with no clear D. The CDR3 runs to 14 residues. Trimming cost V 1 base and J 0 bases, with 7 bases left between them. From germline, CDR1 is DFQATT and CDR2 SNEGSKA (reference sequence). CDR3 sequence reads: CSARVVGAKNIQYF. CDR3 nucleotides: TGCAGTGCTAGAGTAGTGGGAGCCAAAAACATTCAGTACTTC.

The chain recombines TRBV5-5 with TRBJ2-1, with TRBD1 as a possible D gene (6 bases). V dropped 0 bases and J dropped 2 bases, with 15 bases sitting between them. CDR1 is SGHKS, CDR2 YYEKEE, per germline (reference sequence). The CDR3 runs 17 residues. CDR3 in amino acids: CASSLAFGQGTYNEQFF. In DNA form, the CDR3 reads TGTGCCAGCAGCTTGGCCTTTGGGCAGGGGACCTACAATGAGCAGTTCTTC.

The chain combines TRBV12-3 or TRBV12-4 with TRBJ2-1; 15 positions agree with TRBD2. The CDR3 consists of 16 residues. After removal of 4 bases from V and 8 bases from J, the junction contained 6 bases not matched to a gene. In nucleotides, the CDR3 is TGTGCCAGCAGTTCGGGACTAGCGGGAGGCCACGATGAGCAGTTCTTC. Translating gives CASSSGLAGGHDEQFF.

This chain links TRBV12-3 or TRBV12-4 with TRBJ1-2; D unclear. The V gene lost 5 bases and the J gene lost 1 base, with 11 bases spanning the gap. The CDR3 contains 14 residues. The CDR3 DNA follows: TGTGCCAGCAGTCCCACCGGCGGTAACTATGGCTACACCTTC. This sequence encodes CASSPTGGNYGYTF.